A selection of T cell receptor beta chains follows, all from one sample in a study of T-cell reconstitution after alpha-beta-depleted transplantation in children. TCRdb ran MiXCR on the PCR reads and lists one entry per CDR3 protein. The table has hundreds of thousands of distinct CDR3 sequences, around 16% seen once; the top ten hold 3.3%. This specimen consisted of PBMCs from the stem cell graft donor, obtained from the stem cell graft. Receptors were obtained from a human donor who donated a stem cell graft to a child with acute lymphoblastic leukemia. Each CDR3 is given with its conserved first and last residue. The D gene is left open where the match is weak. Not every row has a clone size; where given, it reads once, few, many or a size class.

TRBV29-1	-	TRBJ1-1	few	TGCAGCGTTCCAGATGTCACTGAAGCTTTCTTT	CSVPDVTEAFF
TRBV3-1	-	TRBJ2-4	-	TGTGCCAGCAGCCAAGGGGGAAACATTCAGTACTTC	CASSQGGNIQYF
TRBV7-7	-	TRBJ2-3	-	TGTGCCAGCAGCCCCGGGGGGCTAGCGTACACAGATACGCAGTATTTT	CASSPGGLAYTDTQYF
TRBV9	TRBD2	TRBJ2-1	-	TGTGCCAGCAGCGTAGAAGGCGGGAGGAATGAGCAGTTCTTC	CASSVEGGRNEQFF
TRBV6-2/TRBV6-3	TRBD2	TRBJ2-2	-	TGTGCCAGCAGGACAGCGGGAGTGCACACCGGGGAGCTGTTTTTT	CASRTAGVHTGELFF
TRBV25-1	-	TRBJ2-1	few	TGTGCCAGCAGTCAAGGACAGATCAATGAGCAGTTCTTC	CASSQGQINEQFF
TRBV5-1	TRBD1	TRBJ1-6	-	TGCGCCAGCAAACAGACGGGGACAGGGAATTCACCCCTCCACTTT	CASKQTGTGNSPLHF
TRBV19	-	TRBJ2-1	-	TGTGCCAGTAGTATACTAAGCGGTAATGAGCAGTTCTTC	CASSILSGNEQFF
TRBV9	TRBD2	TRBJ2-7	-	TGTGCCAGCAGCGTATTAGCGGGAGAATACGAGCAGTACTTC	CASSVLAGEYEQYF
TRBV24-1	TRBD2	TRBJ2-1	few	TGTGCCACCAGTGTCGGCGGGGGGTACAATGAGCAGTTCTTC	CATSVGGGYNEQFF
TRBV14	-	TRBJ2-1	-	TGTGCCAGCAGCGGGGCCTCCCGACCCTACAATGAGCAGTTCTTC	CASSGASRPYNEQFF
TRBV9	TRBD1	TRBJ1-4	few	TGTGCCAGCAGCGTAGGACAGGGGAAACTGTTTTTT	CASSVGQGKLFF
TRBV11-1	TRBD2	TRBJ2-1	few	TGTGCCAGCAGCCTCCGGCGGGACGGGGGGGATGAGCAGTTCTTC	CASSLRRDGGDEQFF
TRBV7-3	TRBD2	TRBJ2-1	-	TGTGCCAGCAGCTTAGGGGGACTAGCGGGTCACAATGAGCAGTTCTTC	CASSLGGLAGHNEQFF
TRBV11-2	-	TRBJ2-5	-	TGTGCCAGCAGCTTAGATCAAAGGGTCGGTAAGACCCAGTACTTC	CASSLDQRVGKTQYF
TRBV7-2	-	TRBJ2-1	-	TGTGCCAGCAGCCCCCACCGCCTTGAGCAGTTCTTC	CASSPHRLEQFF
TRBV5-1	-	TRBJ2-3	few	TGCGCCAGCAGCTTGAGGCCGGATACGCAGTATTTT	CASSLRPDTQYF
TRBV15	-	TRBJ1-6	-	TGTGCCACCAGCAGAGATCGTGGAGTTTCACCCCTCCACTTT	CATSRDRGVSPLHF
TRBV7-9	-	TRBJ2-1	-	TGTGCCAGCAGCCCCCCCGGAGGGCGGAACAATGAGCAGTTCTTC	CASSPPGGRNNEQFF
TRBV5-4	-	TRBJ1-2	many	TGTGCCAGCAGCTTGGAACCAGGGACGATCTATGGCTACACCTTC	CASSLEPGTIYGYTF
TRBV20-1	TRBD1	TRBJ2-3	few	TGCAGTGCTAGAGAGGGGCTAGGGGGCTGGGCAGATACGCAGTATTTT	CSAREGLGGWADTQYF
TRBV7-9	-	TRBJ2-5	-	TGTGCCAGCAGCATGCTCGTTGGGGGAAAAGAGACCCAGTACTTC	CASSMLVGGKETQYF
TRBV20-1	TRBD2	TRBJ2-5	-	TGCAGTGCTAGTTGGGCGCTAGCGGGAAGAGAGACCCAGTACTTC	CSASWALAGRETQYF
TRBV29-1	TRBD2	TRBJ2-1	many	TGCAGCGTTGACGGAAGGACTAGCGGTTACAATGAGCAGTTCTTC	CSVDGRTSGYNEQFF
TRBV2	-	TRBJ2-6	-	TGTGCCAGCAGTGGGCACACCTCTGGGGCCAACGTCCTGACTTTC	CASSGHTSGANVLTF
TRBV5-1	TRBD1	TRBJ2-7	few	TGCGCCAGCAGCTGGCTACAGGGGTTCGGATACGAGCAGTACTTC	CASSWLQGFGYEQYF
TRBV27	-	TRBJ1-1	few	TGTGCCAGCAGTTTCGGGGGATTAGCTGAAGCTTTCTTT	CASSFGGLAEAFF
TRBV4-1	-	TRBJ2-7	-	TGCGCCAGCAGCCCTTGGGCCATGGACTCACGCCTTACCTACGAGCAGTACTTC	CASSPWAMDSRLTYEQYF
TRBV27	-	TRBJ2-2	-	TGTGCCAGCAGTTTCTCGGTTGAGGACGGGGAGCTGTTTTTT	CASSFSVEDGELFF
TRBV11-1	-	TRBJ2-1	few	TGTGCCAGCAGCTTGGAGTTAGGTCGCACCGTTTTCTCCTACAATGAGCAGTTCTTC	CASSLELGRTVFSYNEQFF
TRBV5-1	TRBD2	TRBJ2-1	-	TGCGCCAGCAGCACTAGCGGACTAGCGGGACAAAATGAGCAGTTCTTC	CASSTSGLAGQNEQFF
TRBV20-1	-	TRBJ1-1	few	TGCAGTGCTAGCGGACCGGGGGGCACTGAAGCTTTCTTT	CSASGPGGTEAFF
TRBV6-5	-	TRBJ1-2	-	TGTGCCAGCAGTTACGGGGGGGACTATGGCTACACCTTC	CASSYGGDYGYTF
TRBV12-3/TRBV12-4	-	TRBJ1-6	few	TGTGCCAGCAGTTTACCCATTGGGGTTCCGAATTCACCCCTCCACTTT	CASSLPIGVPNSPLHF
TRBV5-1	-	TRBJ1-2	-	TGCGCCAGTTCGGGCGGGCCGCCGTTAGCTAACTATGGCTACACCTTC	CASSGGPPLANYGYTF
TRBV30	-	TRBJ2-1	few	TGTGCCTGGAGTGTGTGGCGGATATACAATGAGCAGTTCTTC	CAWSVWRIYNEQFF
TRBV15	-	TRBJ1-3	-	TGTGCCACCAGCAGAGGTCCCTTCAGGGGTTCGAGGGGAAACACCATATATTTT	CATSRGPFRGSRGNTIYF
TRBV24-1	-	TRBJ2-1	few	TGTGCCACCAGTTCCATCTTAAGAAATGAGCAGTTCTTC	CATSSILRNEQFF
TRBV7-9	TRBD1	TRBJ1-1	few	TGTGCCAGCAGCTTAAGGGACAGGGCTTTCTTT	CASSLRDRAFF
TRBV6-1	TRBD2	TRBJ2-2	-	TGTGCCAGTCGTCAACCGGGACTAAATATAGGGGAGCTGTTTTTT	CASRQPGLNIGELFF
TRBV5-1	TRBD1	TRBJ2-7	few	TGCGCCAGCAGACAGGGGGCGGCCTACGAGCAGTACTTC	CASRQGAAYEQYF
TRBV27	TRBD1	TRBJ1-2	-	TGTGCCAGCACACAGGGACAGGGAAGATTCCAGGGCTACACCTTC	CASTQGQGRFQGYTF
TRBV29-1	-	TRBJ2-7	-	TGCAGCGTTCAACTCGACAGGAGCTACGAGCAGTACTTC	CSVQLDRSYEQYF
TRBV10-3	-	TRBJ2-7	few	TGTGCCATCAGTGAGGAAGTAACCTACGAGCAGTACTTC	CAISEEVTYEQYF
TRBV7-9	TRBD1	TRBJ1-1	few	TGTGCCAGCAGCTCTTGGGACAGGGGGCTAACTGAAGCTTTCTTT	CASSSWDRGLTEAFF
TRBV28	-	TRBJ2-1	-	TGTGCCAGCAGCCTCGGTCAAAGACAGTTCTTC	CASSLGQRQFF
TRBV19	TRBD2	TRBJ2-3	-	TGTGCCAGTAAAGGGCTAGCGGGGTTCACAGATACGCAGTATTTT	CASKGLAGFTDTQYF
TRBV15	TRBD2	TRBJ2-7	few	TGTGCCACCAGCAGACTAGCGGGAGACGAGCAGTACTTC	CATSRLAGDEQYF
TRBV5-1	TRBD2	TRBJ2-1	-	TGCGCCAGCAGCTTGGATAACGGGTTACTAGCGAAGCAGTTCTTC	CASSLDNGLLAKQFF
TRBV6-1	TRBD2	TRBJ2-1	few	TGTGCCACTCTTAGCGGGAGGAGCTCCTACAATGAGCAGTTCTTC	CATLSGRSSYNEQFF